This T cell receptor (beta chain) is from a study of shared clonotypes between healthy human individuals. Turning to the study itself: Three CD4 naive, three CD4 memory, two CD8 naive and one CD8 memory plate were used per donor.

The method was immunoSEQ multiplex PCR; TCRdb's version includes in-frame clones alone and lacks a portion of them. The table records 800,000 to 1,200,000 clones, 75% to 85% of them present only once. There were no recent acute infections or vaccinations among the donors, who were healthy HIV-negative adults. Investigators divided CD4+ cells into CD45RA+ naive and CD45RA-negative memory subsets. V dropped 1 base and J dropped 5; count of bases not matched to a gene: 6. Germline CDR1 KGHSH, CDR2 LQKENI. This CDR3 has 15 amino acids. This sequence joins TRBV18 and TRBJ1-1, with 8 bases lining up with TRBD1. Sequencing input: memory CD4+ T cells from PBMCs. The sample's subset: CD45RA-negative fraction. This clonotype originated in a man younger than 35 in good health. Some clones in this sample may be carry-over from other donors' samples. The DNA of the CDR3 is TGTGCCAGCTCACCACAGACAGGGGTAAGGACTGAAGCTTTCTTT. Protein product: CASSPQTGVRTEAFF.